The entry below gives a single T cell receptor (beta chain) sequence along with its context. The target of this receptor is not known. There are no base qualities to consult, and no much larger clone falls within one base. The CDR3 goes from the cysteine to the phenylalanine over 15 residues. Just the 45-base CDR3 DNA is kept, in frame starting at base 1. Trimming costs V 7 bases and J 0 bases, and their ends lie 13 bases apart. The reads were generated on an Illumina HiSeq 2500. TCR beta libraries were prepared by quantitative 5'-RACE with molecular barcodes. Processing in the source paper ran as follows. A new computational method, built on a probabilistic model of VDJ rearrangement, was used to identify disease-linked TCR variants. Using fastp at Q25 and MiXCR, TCRdb reprocessed the public reads and kept productive beta chains. Entries that share a CDR3 protein sequence are merged under the most common genes and DNA. These V and J calls rely on TCRdb rather than the paper's analysis. The sample has 250,000 to 350,000 distinct CDR3 sequences on record, around 18% of them singletons. Of the sample, roughly 7.3% is held by the ten largest clones.

This entry belongs to a study of CD8 T cells in ankylosing spondylitis (dated by TCRdb to about 2017). With regard to the full study: T cell receptor beta repertoires were profiled in healthy donors and ankylosing spondylitis patients so that disease-linked TCR variants could be found. The full study cohort was made up of 25 ankylosing spondylitis patients and more than 90 healthy donors. Peripheral blood was sampled, and synovial fluid was additionally collected from ankylosing spondylitis patients. General findings and caveats noted by the study authors: The disease-linked clones were reported as significantly enriched in matched synovial fluid samples from ankylosing spondylitis patients. Blood from ankylosing spondylitis patients appeared to be characterized by a TCR beta motif composed of eight highly homologous amino acid variants. A CD8+ phenotype was shown by the disease-linked clones, which were found at relatively low frequencies in peripheral blood. Some motif variants had previously been reported in the synovial fluid and blood of reactive arthritis patients, which suggests shared mechanisms of disease initiation.

This receptor was obtained from a male donor with ankylosing spondylitis or in good health (not recorded which). This chain is built from TRBV12-3 or TRBV12-4 and TRBJ2-1; a tentative D call is TRBD2 (5 bases match). Sample: blood, either unsorted or a sorted T cell fraction (not recorded which). Here the CDR3 is given as CASNSPGNSYNEQFF. The DNA reads TGTGCCAGCAACTCTCCGGGAAACTCCTACAATGAGCAGTTCTTC.